This entry features one T cell receptor (beta chain) sequence. This clone's antigen is unknown. The sample holds no much larger clone one base away, and base qualities are not on file. From its cysteine to its phenylalanine, the CDR3 spans 18 amino acids. Only the CDR3 portion is preserved as DNA: 54 bases, with reading frame beginning at the first base. The CDR1 and CDR2 encoded by the germline V gene are KGHDR and SFDVKD. The V and J ends are trimmed by 4 bases and 1 base, leaving 18 bases between them. Collaborating institutions collected whole blood in K2EDTA tubes following their own protocols. For TCRbeta analysis, collaborators shipped samples in one of three forms: frozen whole blood, isolated PBMCs, or DNA extracted from either of those sample types. These data originate in a study of blood T cell repertoires in COVID-19 (dated by TCRdb to about 2020). Concerning the study at large: Samples from collaborators originated in the United States, Italy and Spain and spanned both the acute and convalescent phases of COVID-19. The prospective study material was composed of cDNA or gDNA derived from T cells, B-cell-depleted T cells, or PBMCs. The dataset comprised deeply sampled blood TCRbeta repertoires from subjects exposed to, actively infected with, or recovered from COVID-19. The repertoires were released in a freely available public database intended as a resource for research on the immune response to SARS-CoV-2. Samples came from the ongoing ImmuneRACE study (first 160 participants) plus 1,254 subjects from 6 global collaborators. The sample metadata nearly always contained a de-identified subject ID, COVID-19 status, age in years and sex. Where HLA class I and class II types were available, the types were taken from metadata supplied by the sample provider, not from assay-based typing. Here is what the overall study found, with its caveats: The quantity of clinical and demographic metadata differed by source and by participant and was supplied without curation.

TCRbeta CDR3 regions were amplified from genomic DNA by means of the immunoSEQ Assay, a bias-controlled multiplex PCR. As for how the authors treated the data: Within the assay, amplification of reference gene primers was used to estimate how many nucleated cells each sample contained. Sequence reads were collapsed and filtered to measure the absolute abundance of every unique TCRbeta CDR3 rearrangement. For each sample, productive Simpson clonality was calculated as the square root of Simpson's diversity index across productive rearrangements. The source is immuneACCESS, and TCRdb retained only in-frame sequences with V and J called. Part of the clones is not carried over; for the studies checked, unresolved V genes explain less than half of this, and the remainder is unexplained. The V and J calls and clone size come from that table; D and trimming were worked out from the DNA. The table for this sample lists around 24,000 clones; almost 90% of them were counted only once. The ten largest clonotypes hold 11% of the sample.

Sequences were obtained from peripheral blood. The sequence came from a man between 65 and 85 years old with acute or convalescent COVID-19. This chain is built from TRBV24-1 and TRBJ2-2; D gene: possibly TRBD2, on 6 matching bases. The DNA sequence reads TGTGCCACCAGTGAAATCGGATGGAGGGCCGAGAACACCGGGGAGCTGTTTTTT. Its amino acids are CATSEIGWRAENTGELFF.